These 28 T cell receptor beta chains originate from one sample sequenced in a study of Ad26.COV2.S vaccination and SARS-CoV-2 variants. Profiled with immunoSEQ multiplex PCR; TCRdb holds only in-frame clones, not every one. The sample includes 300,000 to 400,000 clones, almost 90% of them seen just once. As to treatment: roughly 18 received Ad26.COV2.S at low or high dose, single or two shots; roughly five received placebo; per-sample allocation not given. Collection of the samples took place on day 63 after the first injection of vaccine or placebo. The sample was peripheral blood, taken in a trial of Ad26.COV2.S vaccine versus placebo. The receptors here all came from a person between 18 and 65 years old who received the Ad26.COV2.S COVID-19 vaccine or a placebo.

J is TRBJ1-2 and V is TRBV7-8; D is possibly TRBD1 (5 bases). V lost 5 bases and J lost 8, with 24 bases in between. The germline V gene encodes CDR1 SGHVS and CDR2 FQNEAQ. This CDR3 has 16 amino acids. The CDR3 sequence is CASSPSATAGGAGYTF. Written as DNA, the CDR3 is TGTGCCAGCAGCCCCTCGGCGACAGCGGGGGGAGCGGGCTACACCTTC.

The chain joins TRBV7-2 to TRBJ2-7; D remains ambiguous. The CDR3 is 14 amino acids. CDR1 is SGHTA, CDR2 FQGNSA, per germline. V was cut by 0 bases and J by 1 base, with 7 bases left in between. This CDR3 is CASSLAADSYEQYF. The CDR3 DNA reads TGTGCCAGCAGCTTAGCTGCGGATTCCTACGAGCAGTACTTC. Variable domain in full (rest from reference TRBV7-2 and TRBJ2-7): GAGVSQSPSNKVTEKGKDVELRCDPISGHTALYWYRQSLGQGLEFLIYFQGNSAPDKSGLPSDRFSAERTGGSVSTLTIQRTQQEDSAVYLCASSLAADSYEQYFGPGTRLTVT.

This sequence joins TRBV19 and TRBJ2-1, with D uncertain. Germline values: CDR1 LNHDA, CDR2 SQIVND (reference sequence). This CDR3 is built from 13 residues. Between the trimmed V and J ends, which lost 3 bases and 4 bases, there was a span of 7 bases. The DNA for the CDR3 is TGTGCCAGTAGTATTCATCTGTACAATGAGCAGTTCTTC. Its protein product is CASSIHLYNEQFF.

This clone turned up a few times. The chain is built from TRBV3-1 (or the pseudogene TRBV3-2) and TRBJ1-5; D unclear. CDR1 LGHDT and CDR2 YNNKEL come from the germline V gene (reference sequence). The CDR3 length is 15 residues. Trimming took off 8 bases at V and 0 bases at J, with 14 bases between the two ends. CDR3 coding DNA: TGTGCCAGCTCGCCTACTCTTAATAGCAATCAGCCCCAGCATTTT. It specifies CASSPTLNSNQPQHF.

The CDR3 region is CASSTGLAGAKRTDTQYF. DNA of the CDR3: TGCGCCAGCAGCACGGGACTAGCGGGAGCTAAAAGGACAGATACGCAGTATTTT. The chain carries TRBV5-1 and TRBJ2-3; 14 nucleotides match TRBD2. The V gene's germline CDR1 is SGHRS and CDR2 YFSETQ. This CDR3 is built from 18 residues. V lost 4 bases and J lost 3; bases outside the gene matches: 10.

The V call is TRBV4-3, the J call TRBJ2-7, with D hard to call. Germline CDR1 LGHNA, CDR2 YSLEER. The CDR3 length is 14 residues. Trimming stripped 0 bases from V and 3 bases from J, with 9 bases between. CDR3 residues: CASSQDAHFYEQYF. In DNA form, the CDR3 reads TGCGCCAGCAGCCAAGACGCCCACTTCTACGAGCAGTACTTC.

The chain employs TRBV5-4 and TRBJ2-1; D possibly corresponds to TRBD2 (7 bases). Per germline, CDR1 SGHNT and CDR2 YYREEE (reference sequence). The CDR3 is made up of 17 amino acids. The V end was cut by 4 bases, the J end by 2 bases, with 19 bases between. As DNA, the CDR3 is TGTGCCAGCAGCGGGCCCGAGGGGGGGGAACCCTACAATGAGCAGTTCTTC. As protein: CASSGPEGGEPYNEQFF.

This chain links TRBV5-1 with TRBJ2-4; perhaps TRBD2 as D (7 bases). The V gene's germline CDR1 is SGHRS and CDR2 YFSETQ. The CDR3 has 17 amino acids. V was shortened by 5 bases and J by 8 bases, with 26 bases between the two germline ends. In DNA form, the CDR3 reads TGCGCCAGCAGTCTTGGGGGGGCCGGCACACCCATTGACATTCAGTACTTC. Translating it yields CASSLGGAGTPIDIQYF. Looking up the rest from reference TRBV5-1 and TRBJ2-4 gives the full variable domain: KAGVTQTPRYLIKTRGQQVTLSCSPISGHRSVSWYQQTPGQGLQFLFEYFSETQRNKGNFPGRFSGRQFSNSRSEMNVSTLELGDSALYLCASSLGGAGTPIDIQYFGAGTRLSVL.

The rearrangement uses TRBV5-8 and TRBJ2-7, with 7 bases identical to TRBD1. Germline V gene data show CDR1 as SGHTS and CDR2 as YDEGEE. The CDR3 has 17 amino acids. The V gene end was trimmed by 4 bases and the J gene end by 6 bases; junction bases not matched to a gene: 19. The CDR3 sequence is CASSGDTGTAYKLEQYV. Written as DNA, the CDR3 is TGTGCCAGCAGCGGGGACACCGGGACAGCATACAAACTCGAGCAGTACGTC.

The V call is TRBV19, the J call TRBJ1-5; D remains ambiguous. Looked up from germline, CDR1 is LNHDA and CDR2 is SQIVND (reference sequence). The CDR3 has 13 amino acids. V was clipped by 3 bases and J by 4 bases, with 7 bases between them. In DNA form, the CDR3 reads TGTGCCAGTAGTATGAAGAGTAATCAGCCCCAGCATTTT. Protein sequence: CASSMKSNQPQHF.

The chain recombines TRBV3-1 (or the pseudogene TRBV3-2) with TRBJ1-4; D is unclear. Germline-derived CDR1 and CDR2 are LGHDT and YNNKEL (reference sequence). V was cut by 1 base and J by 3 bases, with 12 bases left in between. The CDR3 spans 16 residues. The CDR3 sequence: CASSQGFNLANEKLFF. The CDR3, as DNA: TGTGCCAGCAGCCAAGGTTTTAATCTGGCTAATGAAAAACTGTTTTTT.

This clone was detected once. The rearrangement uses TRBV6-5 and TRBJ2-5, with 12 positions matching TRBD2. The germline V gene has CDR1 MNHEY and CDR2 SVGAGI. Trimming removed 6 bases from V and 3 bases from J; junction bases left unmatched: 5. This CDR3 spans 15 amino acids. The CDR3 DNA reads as TGTGCCAGCAGCTTTCTAGCGGGGGGGAAAGAGACCCAGTACTTC. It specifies CASSFLAGGKETQYF.

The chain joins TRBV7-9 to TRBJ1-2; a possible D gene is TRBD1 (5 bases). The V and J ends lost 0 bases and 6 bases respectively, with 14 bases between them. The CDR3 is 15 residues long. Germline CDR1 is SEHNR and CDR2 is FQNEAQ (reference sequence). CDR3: CASSLAGGYDDGYTF. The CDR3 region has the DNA TGTGCCAGCAGCTTAGCCGGGGGTTACGACGATGGCTACACCTTC.

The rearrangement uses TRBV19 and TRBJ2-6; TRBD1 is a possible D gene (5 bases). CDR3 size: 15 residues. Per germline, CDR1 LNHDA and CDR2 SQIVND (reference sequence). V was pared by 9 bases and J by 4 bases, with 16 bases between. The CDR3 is CASLHQGTGANVLTF. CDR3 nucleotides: TGTGCCAGCCTCCATCAGGGCACCGGGGCCAACGTCCTGACTTTC. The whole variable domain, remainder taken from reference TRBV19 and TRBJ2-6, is DGGITQSPKYLFRKEGQNVTLSCEQNLNHDAMYWYRQDPGQGLRLIYYSQIVNDFQKGDIAEGYSVSREKKESFPLTVTSAQKNPTAFYLCASLHQGTGANVLTFGAGSRLTVL.

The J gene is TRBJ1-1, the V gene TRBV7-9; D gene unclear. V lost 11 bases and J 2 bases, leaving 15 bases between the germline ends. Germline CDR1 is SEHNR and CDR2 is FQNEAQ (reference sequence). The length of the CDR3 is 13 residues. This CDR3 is CAVTLQINTEAFF. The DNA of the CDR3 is TGTGCCGTCACATTACAAATAAACACTGAAGCTTTCTTT.

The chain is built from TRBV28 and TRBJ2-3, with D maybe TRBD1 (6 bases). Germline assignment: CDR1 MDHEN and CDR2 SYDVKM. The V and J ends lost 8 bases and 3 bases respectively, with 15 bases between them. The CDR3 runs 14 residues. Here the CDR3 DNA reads TGTGCCAGCTGTTCACAGGGCGGGACAGATACGCAGTATTTT. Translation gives CASCSQGGTDTQYF. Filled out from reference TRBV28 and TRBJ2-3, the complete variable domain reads DVKVTQSSRYLVKRTGEKVFLECVQDMDHENMFWYRQDPGLGLRLIYFSYDVKMKEKGDIPEGYSVSREKKERFSLILESASTNQTSMYLCASCSQGGTDTQYFGPGTRLTVL.

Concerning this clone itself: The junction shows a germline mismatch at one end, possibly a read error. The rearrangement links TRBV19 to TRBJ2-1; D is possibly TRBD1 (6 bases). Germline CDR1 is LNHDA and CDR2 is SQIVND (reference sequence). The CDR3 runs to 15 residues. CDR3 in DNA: TGTGCCAGTAGTTTAGACAGGAGCTCCTACAATGAGCAGTTCTTC. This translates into CASSLDRSSYNEQFF.

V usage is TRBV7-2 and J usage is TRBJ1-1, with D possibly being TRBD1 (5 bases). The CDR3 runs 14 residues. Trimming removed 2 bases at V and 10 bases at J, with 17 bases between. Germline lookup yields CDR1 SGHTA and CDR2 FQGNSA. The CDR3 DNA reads TGTGCCAGCAGCTTAATTAGGGGTCAGGTGGTAGCTTTCTTT. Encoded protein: CASSLIRGQVVAFF.

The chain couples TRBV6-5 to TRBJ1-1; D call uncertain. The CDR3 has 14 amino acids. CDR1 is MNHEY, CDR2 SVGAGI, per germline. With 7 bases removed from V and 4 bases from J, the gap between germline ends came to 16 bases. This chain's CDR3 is CASTPGGWGTEAFF. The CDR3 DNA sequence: TGTGCCAGCACCCCAGGTGGGTGGGGCACTGAAGCTTTCTTT.

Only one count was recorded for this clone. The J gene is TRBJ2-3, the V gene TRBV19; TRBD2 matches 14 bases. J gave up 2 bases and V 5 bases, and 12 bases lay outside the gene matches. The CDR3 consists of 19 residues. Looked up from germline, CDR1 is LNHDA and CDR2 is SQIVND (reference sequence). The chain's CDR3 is CASSPPRLAGGRDTDTQYF. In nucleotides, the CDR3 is TGTGCCAGTAGTCCTCCCCGACTAGCGGGGGGGCGTGACACAGATACGCAGTATTTT. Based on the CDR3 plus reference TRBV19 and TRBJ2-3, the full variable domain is DGGITQSPKYLFRKEGQNVTLSCEQNLNHDAMYWYRQDPGQGLRLIYYSQIVNDFQKGDIAEGYSVSREKKESFPLTVTSAQKNPTAFYLCASSPPRLAGGRDTDTQYFGPGTRLTVL.

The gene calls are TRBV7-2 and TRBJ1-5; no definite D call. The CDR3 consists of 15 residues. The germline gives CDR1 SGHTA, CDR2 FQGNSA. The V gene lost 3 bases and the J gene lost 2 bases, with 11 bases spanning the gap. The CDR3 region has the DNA TGTGCCAGCAGCTTGGGGAGTCGTGGCAATCAGCCCCAGCATTTT. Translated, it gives CASSLGSRGNQPQHF. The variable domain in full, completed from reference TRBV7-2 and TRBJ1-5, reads GAGVSQSPSNKVTEKGKDVELRCDPISGHTALYWYRQSLGQGLEFLIYFQGNSAPDKSGLPSDRFSAERTGGSVSTLTIQRTQQEDSAVYLCASSLGSRGNQPQHFGDGTRLSIL.

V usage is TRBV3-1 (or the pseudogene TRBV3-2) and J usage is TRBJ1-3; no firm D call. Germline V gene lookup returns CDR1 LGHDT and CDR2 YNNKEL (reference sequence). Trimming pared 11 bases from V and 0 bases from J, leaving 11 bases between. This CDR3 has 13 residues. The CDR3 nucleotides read TGTGCCTCCGAAAGTTTCTCTGGAAACACCATATATTTT. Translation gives CASESFSGNTIYF.

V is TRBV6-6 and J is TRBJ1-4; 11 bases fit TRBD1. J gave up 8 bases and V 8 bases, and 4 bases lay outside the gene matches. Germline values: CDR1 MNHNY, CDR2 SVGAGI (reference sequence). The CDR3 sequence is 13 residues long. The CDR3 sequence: CASGQGAGEKLFF. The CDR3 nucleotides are TGTGCCAGCGGACAGGGGGCTGGGGAAAAACTGTTTTTT.

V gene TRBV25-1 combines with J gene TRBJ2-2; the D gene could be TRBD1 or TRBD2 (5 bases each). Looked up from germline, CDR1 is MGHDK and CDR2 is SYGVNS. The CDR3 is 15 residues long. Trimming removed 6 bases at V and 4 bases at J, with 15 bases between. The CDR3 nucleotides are TGTGCCAGCAGGGGGGACCTTTCGAGCACCGGGGAGCTGTTTTTT. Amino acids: CASRGDLSSTGELFF.

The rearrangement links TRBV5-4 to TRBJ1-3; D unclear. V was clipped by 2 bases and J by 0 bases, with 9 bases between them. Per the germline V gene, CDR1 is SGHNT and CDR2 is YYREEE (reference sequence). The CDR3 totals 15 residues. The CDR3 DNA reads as TGTGCCAGCAGCTTTGACGGAGGCTCTGGAAACACCATATATTTT. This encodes CASSFDGGSGNTIYF.

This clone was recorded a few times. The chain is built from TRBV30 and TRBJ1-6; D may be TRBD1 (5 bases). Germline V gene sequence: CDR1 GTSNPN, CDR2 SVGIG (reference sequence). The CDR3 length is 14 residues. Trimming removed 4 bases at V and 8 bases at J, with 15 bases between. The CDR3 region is CAWTPGGWDSPLHF. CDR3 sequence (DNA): TGTGCCTGGACCCCTGGGGGGTGGGATTCACCCCTCCACTTT.

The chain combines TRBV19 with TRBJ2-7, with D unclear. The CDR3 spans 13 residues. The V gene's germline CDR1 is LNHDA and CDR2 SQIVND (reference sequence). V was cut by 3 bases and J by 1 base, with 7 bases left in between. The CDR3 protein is CASSIGGSYEQYF. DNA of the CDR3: TGTGCCAGTAGTATCGGCGGATCCTACGAGCAGTACTTC.

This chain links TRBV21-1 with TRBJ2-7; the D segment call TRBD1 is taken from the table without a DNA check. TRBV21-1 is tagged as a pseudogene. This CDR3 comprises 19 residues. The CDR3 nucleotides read TGTGCCAGCAGCAAAATTCGGTGGGCAGCTCACAAGTTCTTCTACGAGCAGTACGTC. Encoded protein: CASSKIRWAAHKFFYEQYV.